Below are 30 T cell receptor beta chains sequenced from a single sample in a study of CD8 T cells in ankylosing spondylitis (dated by TCRdb to 2015 to 2018). Receptor libraries were prepared by 5' RACE. Sequencing relied on an Illumina HiSeq 2500. Starting from the raw public reads, TCRdb applied fastp trimming at Q25, assembled clones with MiXCR and retained in-frame beta chains. Each entry merges the rows of one CDR3 protein and shows their most common DNA and genes. This sample is represented by some 330,000 distinct CDR3 sequences; 6.5% to 10% of them were singletons. The ten most abundant clones make up less than 15% of the sample. These receptors' targets are unknown. Study-wide conclusions, independent of this receptor: Blood from ankylosing spondylitis patients appeared to be characterized by a TCR beta motif composed of roughly eight highly homologous amino acid variants.

Source material: blood, either unsorted or a sorted T cell fraction (not recorded which). These receptors were obtained from a male donor with ankylosing spondylitis.

The chain links TRBV5-1 to TRBJ1-5, with D perhaps matching TRBD1 (5 bases). The CDR3 spans 15 residues. Trimming took off 1 base at V and 1 base at J, with 9 bases between the two ends. The germline V gene has CDR1 SGHRS and CDR2 YFSETQ. The CDR3 sequence: CASSLWDPSNQPQHF. CDR3 nucleotide sequence: TGCGCCAGCAGCTTGTGGGACCCGAGCAATCAGCCCCAGCATTTT.

This chain connects TRBV14 to TRBJ2-2, with D perhaps assigned TRBD1 or TRBD2 (5 bases each). Trimming cost V 4 bases and J 3 bases, with 12 bases left between them. Germline CDR1 is SGHDN and CDR2 is FVKESK. The CDR3 runs 15 residues. The CDR3 loop reads CASSPGTIYTGELFF. The DNA of the CDR3 is TGTGCCAGCAGCCCCGGGACCATATACACCGGGGAGCTGTTTTTT. The full variable domain, with the rest looked up from reference TRBV14 and TRBJ2-2, is EAGVTQFPSHSVIEKGQTVTLRCDPISGHDNLYWYRRVMGKEIKFLLHFVKESKQDESGMPNNRFLAERTGGTYSTLKVQPAELEDSGVYFCASSPGTIYTGELFFGEGSRLTVL.

This sequence joins TRBV28 and TRBJ2-5; maybe TRBD2 (5 bases). Germline V gene sequence: CDR1 MDHEN, CDR2 SYDVKM. CDR3 length: 14 amino acids. V shed 0 bases and J shed 4 bases, with 9 bases lying between them. This CDR3 is CASSLWAAGETQYF. CDR3 sequence (DNA): TGTGCCAGCAGTTTATGGGCCGCGGGAGAGACCCAGTACTTC.

This clonotype was seen just once. The CDR3 bases are TGTGCCAGCAATAAAGGACCCCCGGGCACTGAAGCTTTCTTT. Translating it yields CASNKGPPGTEAFF. This rearrangement joins TRBV9 to TRBJ1-1; D gene unclear. Per germline, CDR1 SGDLS and CDR2 YYNGEE. Deletions cut 6 bases from V and 4 bases from J, with 16 bases between. The CDR3 is made up of 14 amino acids.

This clonotype was picked up many times. The chain joins TRBV7-9 to TRBJ2-7; no reliable D call. The CDR3 totals 15 residues. CDR1 is SEHNR, CDR2 FQNEAQ, per germline (reference sequence). V gave up 1 base and J gave up 1 base, with 11 bases separating them. CDR3 sequence (DNA): TGTGCCAGCAGCTTAGTAGTAGGGCCGTCCTACGAGCAGTACTTC. Protein: CASSLVVGPSYEQYF.

This clonotype has a count of ten or more. The chain combines TRBV7-8 with TRBJ1-2; D unresolved. V lost 1 base and J 0 bases, leaving 9 bases between the germline ends. Germline V gene lookup returns CDR1 SGHVS and CDR2 FQNEAQ. CDR3 length: 15 amino acids. CDR3 sequence: CASSLVGVTNYGYTF. CDR3 sequence (DNA): TGTGCCAGCAGCTTAGTCGGGGTCACTAACTATGGCTACACCTTC.

The chain recombines TRBV9 with TRBJ2-2, with 10 bases lining up with TRBD2. The V gene's germline CDR1 is SGDLS and CDR2 YYNGEE. This CDR3 comprises 19 residues. V lost 0 bases and J lost 1; bases outside the gene matches: 9. The CDR3 protein is CASSVGSSGRVENTGELFF. CDR3 nucleotide sequence: TGTGCCAGCAGCGTAGGGTCTAGCGGGAGAGTGGAGAACACCGGGGAGCTGTTTTTT.

The chain employs TRBV27 and TRBJ1-2, with 9 positions matching TRBD1. The CDR3 totals 13 residues. The trim removed 4 bases at V and 6 bases at J, leaving 3 bases unmatched. Germline V CDR1 and CDR2: MNHEY, SMNVEV (reference sequence). Here the CDR3 reads CASSYTGGNGYTF. CDR3 nucleotides: TGTGCCAGCAGTTACACAGGGGGCAATGGCTACACCTTC.

V usage is TRBV5-1 and J usage is TRBJ2-7; D uncertain. V shed 5 bases and J shed 2 bases, with 5 bases lying between them. Germline assignment: CDR1 SGHRS and CDR2 YFSETQ. This CDR3 is built from 11 residues. This CDR3 reads CASRDTYEQYF. In DNA form, the CDR3 reads TGCGCCAGCAGAGACACCTACGAGCAGTACTTC.

The rearrangement joins TRBV5-5 to TRBJ2-6; the D is unclear. Trimming cost V 0 bases and J 0 bases, with 10 bases left between them. Germline values: CDR1 SGHKS, CDR2 YYEKEE (reference sequence). The CDR3 contains 17 residues. CDR3 sequence (DNA): TGTGCCAGCAGCTTGGTAGTAGGAAACTCTGGGGCCAACGTCCTGACTTTC. Its protein is CASSLVVGNSGANVLTF.

There are a few counts of this clonotype. The chain combines TRBV11-1 with TRBJ1-5; 7 bases agree with TRBD1. The germline gives CDR1 SGHAT, CDR2 FQDESV (reference sequence). CDR3 size: 20 residues. V lost 1 base, J lost 0 bases, and 15 bases stayed unmatched. The CDR3 DNA reads as TGTGCCAGCAGCTTAGTATATCAAGGGGGCGCAGGCGGTAGCAATCAGCCCCAGCATTTT. As protein: CASSLVYQGGAGGSNQPQHF.

Ten or more counts support this clonotype. CDR3: CASSSSTRDTYEQYF. CDR3 in DNA: TGTGCCAGCAGTTCATCCACCCGCGACACCTACGAGCAGTACTTC. The chain links TRBV12-3 or TRBV12-4 to TRBJ2-7; D remains unclear. Trimming stripped 4 bases from V and 2 bases from J, with 15 bases between. The CDR3 runs to 15 residues.

The chain links TRBV6-2 or TRBV6-3 to TRBJ1-2, with 7 bases lining up with TRBD1. The CDR3 totals 13 residues. Germline values: CDR1 MNHEY, CDR2 SVGEGT. Germline trimming cut 5 bases from V and 6 bases from J; bases unmatched to any gene: 6. CDR3 in amino acids: CASSPTGDDGYTF. Here the CDR3 DNA reads TGTGCCAGCAGTCCCACAGGGGACGATGGCTACACCTTC.

The sample holds many counts of this clonotype. The chain carries TRBV11-3 and TRBJ1-1; no reliable D call. The length of the CDR3 is 14 residues. With 5 bases removed from V and 0 bases from J, the gap between germline ends came to 10 bases. Per germline, CDR1 SGHNT and CDR2 YENEEA. CDR3 protein: CASSQEGVNTEAFF. The CDR3 nucleotides are TGTGCCAGCAGCCAAGAGGGAGTGAACACTGAAGCTTTCTTT.

V usage is TRBV5-1 and J usage is TRBJ2-3, with D possibly being TRBD1 or TRBD2 (5 bases each). Germline V CDR1 and CDR2: SGHRS, YFSETQ. CDR3 length: 17 residues. Deletions cut 1 base from V and 4 bases from J, with 19 bases between. The CDR3 region is CASSLSGRTSLADTQYF. CDR3 bases: TGCGCCAGCAGCTTGTCGGGACGGACAAGTCTCGCAGATACGCAGTATTTT. Full variable domain (outside the CDR3, taken from reference TRBV5-1 and TRBJ2-3): KAGVTQTPRYLIKTRGQQVTLSCSPISGHRSVSWYQQTPGQGLQFLFEYFSETQRNKGNFPGRFSGRQFSNSRSEMNVSTLELGDSALYLCASSLSGRTSLADTQYFGPGTRLTVL.

The rearrangement links TRBV12-3 or TRBV12-4 to TRBJ1-5, with D unclear. The CDR3 runs to 15 residues. V gave up 6 bases and J gave up 9 bases, with 21 bases separating them. The CDR3 loop is CASSLRTVNYGPQHF. Written as DNA, the CDR3 is TGTGCCAGCAGCTTAAGGACTGTTAACTATGGGCCCCAGCATTTT.

This clonotype has ten or more counts. V gene TRBV13 combines with J gene TRBJ2-1; a weak D match, TRBD1 (6 bases). This CDR3 contains 14 residues. CDR1 and CDR2 (germline): PRHDT, FYEKMQ (reference sequence). The germline V and J ends were trimmed by 4 bases and 7 bases, with 14 bases remaining between them. The CDR3 bases are TGTGCCAGCAGCTCCTCCGAACAGGGAAATGAGCAGTTCTTC. The encoded protein is CASSSSEQGNEQFF.

Ten or more counts support this clonotype. The chain uses TRBV5-1 and TRBJ2-7, with TRBD1 identical over 8 bases. The junction had 3 bases not matched to a gene; V was cut back by 4 bases and J by 0 bases. CDR1 is SGHRS and CDR2 is YFSETQ in the germline V gene. The CDR3 is 14 amino acids. The CDR3 sequence is CASSRDRNSYEQYF. In DNA form, the CDR3 reads TGCGCCAGCAGCCGGGACAGGAACTCCTACGAGCAGTACTTC.

There are many counts of this clonotype. V and J are TRBV12-3 or TRBV12-4 and TRBJ1-5; tentative D call: TRBD1 (5 bases). Trimming pared 3 bases from V and 4 bases from J, leaving 10 bases between. The length of the CDR3 is 14 residues. CDR3 in amino acids: CASSFGGKNQPQHF. Here the CDR3 DNA reads TGTGCCAGCAGTTTCGGGGGGAAAAATCAGCCCCAGCATTTT.

DNA of the CDR3: TGTGCCAGCAGTTTAGTTGAAGGGATTGAAGCTTTCTTT. It codes for CASSLVEGIEAFF. The chain has TRBV12-3 or TRBV12-4 and TRBJ1-1; the D is unclear. Trimming stripped 1 base from V and 7 bases from J, with 10 bases between. The CDR3 is made up of 13 amino acids.

The V and J genes are TRBV14 and TRBJ2-1; 10 bases are shared with TRBD2. CDR3 length: 17 amino acids. The V gene end was trimmed by 3 bases and the J gene end by 9 bases; junction bases not matched to a gene: 14. Germline V gene data show CDR1 as SGHDN and CDR2 as FVKESK. The CDR3 DNA follows: TGTGCCAGCAGCCATCCCCCCCGGGGGACTAGCGTCTTTGAGCAGTTCTTC. This translates into CASSHPPRGTSVFEQFF.

The sample holds a few counts of this clonotype. This chain links TRBV3-1 with TRBJ2-5, with D unclear. This CDR3 spans 14 amino acids. The V and J ends lost 1 base and 3 bases respectively, with 9 bases between them. Per the germline V gene, CDR1 is LGHDT and CDR2 is YNNKEL (reference sequence). CDR3 amino acids: CASSQGRREETQYF. The CDR3, as DNA: TGTGCCAGCAGCCAAGGTCGTCGGGAAGAGACCCAGTACTTC.

The chain uses TRBV28 and TRBJ2-7; D possibly matches TRBD1 or TRBD2 (5 bases each). CDR1 and CDR2 (germline): MDHEN, SYDVKM. The V and J ends lost 8 bases and 6 bases respectively, with 17 bases between them. The CDR3 is 13 amino acids. The CDR3 is CASSLLGVREQYF. The DNA for the CDR3 is TGTGCCAGCTCATTGTTGGGGGTCCGCGAGCAGTACTTC.

This clonotype was detected many times. The chain couples TRBV30 to TRBJ2-2; D is undetermined. The CDR3 covers 13 residues. V shed 3 bases and J shed 3 bases, with 8 bases lying between them. Looked up from germline, CDR1 is GTSNPN and CDR2 is SVGIG (reference sequence). CDR3 DNA: TGTGCCTGGAGGGGCTATTACACCGGGGAGCTGTTTTTT. Amino acid sequence: CAWRGYYTGELFF. The entire variable domain, with the rest obtained from reference TRBV30 and TRBJ2-2, is as follows: SQTIHQWPATLVQPVGSPLSLECTVEGTSNPNLYWYRQAAGRGLQLLFYSVGIGQISSEVPQNLSASRPQDRQFILSSKKLLLSDSGFYLCAWRGYYTGELFFGEGSRLTVL.

The V and J genes are TRBV14 and TRBJ2-1, with 9 bases identical to TRBD2. The CDR3 contains 16 residues. Looked up from germline, CDR1 is SGHDN and CDR2 is FVKESK. V was pared by 4 bases and J by 5 bases, with 9 bases of the junction left unmatched. The CDR3 region is CASSRVRSSGNNEQFF. The CDR3 nucleotides are TGTGCCAGCAGCCGCGTGAGGTCTAGCGGGAACAATGAGCAGTTCTTC.

This clonotype was recorded a few times. The chain uses TRBV7-9 and TRBJ1-4; TRBD1 agrees at 9 bases. This CDR3 spans 15 amino acids. Germline V gene sequence: CDR1 SEHNR, CDR2 FQNEAQ (reference sequence). Trimming took 5 bases from V and 7 from J; bases not matched to a gene: 8. In DNA form, the CDR3 reads TGTGCCAGCAGCATAGGCGGACAGGGGTTTGAAAAACTGTTTTTT. It codes for CASSIGGQGFEKLFF. Based on the CDR3 plus reference TRBV7-9 and TRBJ1-4, the full variable domain is DTGVSQNPRHKITKRGQNVTFRCDPISEHNRLYWYRQTLGQGPEFLTYFQNEAQLEKSRLLSDRFSAERPKGSFSTLEIQRTEQGDSAMYLCASSIGGQGFEKLFFGSGTQLSVL.

This clonotype was counted between two and nine times. The chain uses TRBV20-1 and TRBJ2-3; 9 bases map to TRBD2. The V gene's germline CDR1 is DFQATT and CDR2 SNEGSKA (reference sequence). This CDR3 is 17 amino acids long. V shed 0 bases and J 0 bases; nucleotides not matched to a gene: 7. CDR3: CSARDPLTSGSTDTQYF. CDR3 DNA: TGCAGTGCTAGAGACCCCTTGACTAGCGGAAGCACAGATACGCAGTATTTT.

This clonotype has a handful of counts. The chain combines TRBV19 with TRBJ2-7; tentatively, D is TRBD1 or TRBD2 (5 bases each). CDR1 LNHDA and CDR2 SQIVND come from the germline V gene (reference sequence). CDR3 length equals 17 residues. V was clipped by 5 bases and J by 5 bases, with 25 bases between them. Here the CDR3 reads CASSDRNRDPGLHEQYF. The DNA of the CDR3 is TGTGCCAGTAGTGACAGAAACCGGGACCCCGGTTTACACGAGCAGTACTTC.

The chain couples TRBV6-2 or TRBV6-3 to TRBJ2-1; 14 bases match TRBD2. V lost 2 bases and J lost 1; bases outside the gene matches: 10. CDR3 length: 20 residues. CDR1 and CDR2 (germline): MNHEY, SVGEGT. CDR3 DNA: TGTGCCAGCAGTTACCTTAGGTGGACTAGCGGGAGGCGGTCCTACAATGAGCAGTTCTTC. Amino acids: CASSYLRWTSGRRSYNEQFF.

This clonotype was detected only a few times. DNA for the CDR3: TGCGCCAGCGGGGGATTAGCGGGAGGTCACAATGAGCAGTTCTTC. Its protein is CASGGLAGGHNEQFF. The chain joins TRBV5-1 to TRBJ2-1; TRBD2 agrees at 10 bases. Germline V CDR1 and CDR2: SGHRS, YFSETQ. CDR3 length: 15 residues. With V trimmed by 7 bases and J by 5 bases, 9 bases remained unmatched.